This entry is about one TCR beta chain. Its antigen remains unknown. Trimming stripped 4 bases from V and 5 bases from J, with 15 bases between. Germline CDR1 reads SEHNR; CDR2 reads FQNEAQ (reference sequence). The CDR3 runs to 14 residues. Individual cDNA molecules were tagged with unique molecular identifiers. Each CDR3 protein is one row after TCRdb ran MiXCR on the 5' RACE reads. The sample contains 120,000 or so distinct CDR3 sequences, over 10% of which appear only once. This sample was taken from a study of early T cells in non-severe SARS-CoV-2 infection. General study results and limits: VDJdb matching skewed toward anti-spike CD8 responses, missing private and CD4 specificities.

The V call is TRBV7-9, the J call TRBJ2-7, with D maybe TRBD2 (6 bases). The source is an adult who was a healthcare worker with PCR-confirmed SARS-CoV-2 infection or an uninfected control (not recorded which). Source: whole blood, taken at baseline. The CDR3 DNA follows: TGTGCCAGCAGCTCGGCGGGGAGGTCGGACGAGCAGTACTTC. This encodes CASSSAGRSDEQYF.